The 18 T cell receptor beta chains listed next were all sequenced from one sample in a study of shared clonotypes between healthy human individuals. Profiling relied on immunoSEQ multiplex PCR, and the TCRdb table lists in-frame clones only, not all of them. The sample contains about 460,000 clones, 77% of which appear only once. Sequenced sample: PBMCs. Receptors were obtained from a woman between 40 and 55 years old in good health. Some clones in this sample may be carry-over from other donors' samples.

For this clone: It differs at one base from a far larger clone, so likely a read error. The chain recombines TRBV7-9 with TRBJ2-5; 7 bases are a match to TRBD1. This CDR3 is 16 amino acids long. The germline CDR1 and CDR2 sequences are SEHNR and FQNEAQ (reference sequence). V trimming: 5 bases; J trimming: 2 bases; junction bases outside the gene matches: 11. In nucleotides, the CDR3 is TGTGCCAGCAGCACCACAGGGGTGAGGCCTCAAGAGACCCAGTACTTC. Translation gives CASSTTGVRPQETQYF.

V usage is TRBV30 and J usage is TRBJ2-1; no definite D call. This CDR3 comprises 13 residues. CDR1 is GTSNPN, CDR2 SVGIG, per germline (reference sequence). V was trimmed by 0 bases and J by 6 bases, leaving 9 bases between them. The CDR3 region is CAWSVFGCNEQFF. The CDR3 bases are TGTGCCTGGAGTGTATTCGGGTGCAATGAGCAGTTCTTC.

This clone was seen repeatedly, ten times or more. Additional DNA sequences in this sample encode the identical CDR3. The CDR3 coding sequence is TGCGCCAGCAGCCAACCCCGTCGGGGGAAGAACACTGAAGCTTTCTTT. Translation: CASSQPRRGKNTEAFF. V gene TRBV4-1 combines with J gene TRBJ1-1; D may be TRBD1 (5 bases). V lost 2 bases, J lost 1 base, and 14 bases lay in between. The CDR3 loop spans 16 amino acids. Germline V gene lookup returns CDR1 MGHRA and CDR2 YSYEKL.

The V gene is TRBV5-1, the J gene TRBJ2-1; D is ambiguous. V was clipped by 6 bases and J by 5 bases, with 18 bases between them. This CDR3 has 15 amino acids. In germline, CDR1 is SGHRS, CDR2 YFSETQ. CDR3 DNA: TGCGCCAGCACAGAAGGCGCCAGGAATAACAATGAGCAGTTCTTC. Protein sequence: CASTEGARNNNEQFF.

This CDR3 reads CASSFWSGDTYNEQFF. DNA of the CDR3: TGTGCCAGCAGCTTTTGGTCGGGAGACACCTACAATGAGCAGTTCTTC. The V call is TRBV5-6, the J call TRBJ2-1; perhaps TRBD2 as D (6 bases). Trimming removed 2 bases at V and 2 bases at J, with 14 bases between. Germline V CDR1 and CDR2: SGHDT, YYEEEE. The CDR3 extends over 16 amino acids.

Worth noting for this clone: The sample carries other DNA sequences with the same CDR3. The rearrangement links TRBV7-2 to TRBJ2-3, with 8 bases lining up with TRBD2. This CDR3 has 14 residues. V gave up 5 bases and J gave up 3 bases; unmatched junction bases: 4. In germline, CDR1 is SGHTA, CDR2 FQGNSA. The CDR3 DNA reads TGTGCCAGCAGCCCAGGACTAGCAACAGATACGCAGTATTTT. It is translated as CASSPGLATDTQYF.

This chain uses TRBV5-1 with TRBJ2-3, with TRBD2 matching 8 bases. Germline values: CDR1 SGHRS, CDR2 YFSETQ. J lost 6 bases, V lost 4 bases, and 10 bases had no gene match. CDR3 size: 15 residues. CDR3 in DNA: TGCGCCAGCAGCATGAAAGCGGGAGTTAAGGATACGCAGTATTTT. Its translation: CASSMKAGVKDTQYF.

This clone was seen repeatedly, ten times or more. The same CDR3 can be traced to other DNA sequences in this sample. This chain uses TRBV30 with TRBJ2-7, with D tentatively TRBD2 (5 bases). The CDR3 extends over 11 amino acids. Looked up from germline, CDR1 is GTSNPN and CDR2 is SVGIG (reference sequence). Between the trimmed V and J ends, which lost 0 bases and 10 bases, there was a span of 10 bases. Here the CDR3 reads CAWSVSGNQYF. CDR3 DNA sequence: TGTGCCTGGAGTGTTTCCGGGAATCAGTACTTC.

CDR3 loop: CAISGDDTSGNTIYF. CDR3 DNA sequence: TGTGCCATCAGTGGGGACGACACCTCTGGAAACACCATATATTTT. The chain links TRBV10-3 to TRBJ1-3; TRBD1 is a possible D gene (5 bases). Trimming took 4 bases from V and 0 from J, leaving 10 bases between them. Germline V gives CDR1 ENHRY, CDR2 SYGVKD. This CDR3 has 15 amino acids.

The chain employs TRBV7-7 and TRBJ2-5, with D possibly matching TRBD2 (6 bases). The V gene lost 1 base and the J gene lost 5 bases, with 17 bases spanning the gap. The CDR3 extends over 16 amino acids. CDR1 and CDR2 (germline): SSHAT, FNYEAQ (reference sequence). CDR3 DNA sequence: TGTGCCAGCAGCTTAGGACACGGGGCAGGGAGGGAGACCCAGTACTTC. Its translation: CASSLGHGAGRETQYF.

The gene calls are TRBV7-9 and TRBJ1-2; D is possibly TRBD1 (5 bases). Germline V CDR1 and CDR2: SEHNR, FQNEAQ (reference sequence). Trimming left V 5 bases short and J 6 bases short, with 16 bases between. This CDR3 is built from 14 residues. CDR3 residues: CASSPQASSDGYTF. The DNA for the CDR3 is TGTGCCAGCAGCCCACAGGCCTCCAGCGATGGCTACACCTTC.

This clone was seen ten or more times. CDR3: CAWSQDRANSPLHF. The CDR3 nucleotides read TGTGCCTGGAGTCAGGACAGGGCTAATTCACCCCTCCACTTT. This chain joins TRBV30 and TRBJ1-6, with TRBD1 matching 8 bases. Germline V lookup: CDR1 GTSNPN, CDR2 SVGIG (reference sequence). The CDR3 is made up of 14 amino acids. Germline trimming cut 2 bases from V and 6 bases from J; bases unmatched to any gene: 3.

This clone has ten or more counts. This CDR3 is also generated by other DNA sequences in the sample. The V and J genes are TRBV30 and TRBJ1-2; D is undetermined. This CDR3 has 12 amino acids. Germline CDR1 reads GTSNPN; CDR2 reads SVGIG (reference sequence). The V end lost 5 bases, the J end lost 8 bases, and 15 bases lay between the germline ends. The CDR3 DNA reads TGTGCCTGGCCCCGGGCCCTTGGCGGCTACACCTTC. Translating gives CAWPRALGGYTF.

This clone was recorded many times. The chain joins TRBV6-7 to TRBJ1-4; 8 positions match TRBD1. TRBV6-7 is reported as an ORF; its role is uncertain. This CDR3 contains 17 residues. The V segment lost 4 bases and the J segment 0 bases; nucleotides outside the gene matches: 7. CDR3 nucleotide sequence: TGTGCCAGCAGTTCGGACAGGGCCCATGCAACTAATGAAAAACTGTTTTTT. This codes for CASSSDRAHATNEKLFF.

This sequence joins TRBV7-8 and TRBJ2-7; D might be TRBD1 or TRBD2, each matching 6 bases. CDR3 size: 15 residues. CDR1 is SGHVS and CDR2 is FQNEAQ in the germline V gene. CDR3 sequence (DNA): TGTGCATCCTACCGAGGGGGGTCGGGCTCCTACGAGCAGTACTTC. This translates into CASYRGGSGSYEQYF.

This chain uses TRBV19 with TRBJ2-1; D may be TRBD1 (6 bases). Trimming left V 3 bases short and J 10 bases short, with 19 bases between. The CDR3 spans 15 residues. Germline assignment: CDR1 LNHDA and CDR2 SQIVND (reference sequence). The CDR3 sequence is CASSMMGAGIREQFF. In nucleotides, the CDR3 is TGTGCCAGTAGTATGATGGGGGCCGGGATAAGGGAGCAGTTCTTC.

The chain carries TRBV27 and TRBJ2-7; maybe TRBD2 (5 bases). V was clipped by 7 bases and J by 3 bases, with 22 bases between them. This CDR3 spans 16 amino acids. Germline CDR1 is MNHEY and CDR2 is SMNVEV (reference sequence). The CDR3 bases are TGTGCCAGCAACCCTGGACGGAGCTATGACTACTACGAGCAGTACTTC. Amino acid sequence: CASNPGRSYDYYEQYF.

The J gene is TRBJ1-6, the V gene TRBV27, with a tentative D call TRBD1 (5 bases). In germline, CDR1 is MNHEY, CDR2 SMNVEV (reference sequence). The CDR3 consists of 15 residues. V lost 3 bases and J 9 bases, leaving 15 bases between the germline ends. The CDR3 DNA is TGTGCCAGCAGTTTCCGGTCAGGGAGGACTTCACCCCTCCACTTT. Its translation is CASSFRSGRTSPLHF.